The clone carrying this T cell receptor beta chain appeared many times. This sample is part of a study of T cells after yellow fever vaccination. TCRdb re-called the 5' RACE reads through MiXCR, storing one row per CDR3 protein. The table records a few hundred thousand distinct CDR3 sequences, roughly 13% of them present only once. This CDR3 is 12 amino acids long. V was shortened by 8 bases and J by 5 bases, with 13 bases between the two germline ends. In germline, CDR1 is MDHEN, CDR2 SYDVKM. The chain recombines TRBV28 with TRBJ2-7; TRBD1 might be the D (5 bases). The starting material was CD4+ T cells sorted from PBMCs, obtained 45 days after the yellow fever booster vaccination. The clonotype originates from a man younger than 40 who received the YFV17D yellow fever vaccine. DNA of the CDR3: TGTGCCAGCGGAGTAGGGGAACACGAGCAGTACTTC. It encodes CASGVGEHEQYF.